This is a list of T cell receptor beta chains from one sample in a study of tumor-infiltrating lymphocytes in localized non-small cell lung cancer. The protocol was immunoSEQ multiplex PCR, while the TCRdb copy is restricted to in-frame clones and leaves out a portion. This table holds 15,000 to 20,000 clones, more than 60% found once. Sequencing used lung tumor tissue. These receptor sequences come from a human donor with non-small cell lung cancer. Each CDR3 is given with its conserved first and last residue. The D gene is left open where the match is weak. Not every row has a clone size; where given, it reads once, few, many or a size class.

TRBJ2-6	TRBV4-2	NA	NA	TGTGCCAGCAGCCAAGGTGTAGGGGCAGGGGGGGCCAACGTCCTGACTTTC	CASSQGVGAGGANVLTF
TRBJ1-4	TRBV5-1	NA	NA	TGCGCCAGCAGTCTGGGCCCGTTTCCAGGCACTGAAAAACTGTTTTTT	CASSLGPFPGTEKLFF
TRBJ2-3	TRBV27	NA	NA	TGTGCCAGCAGCCGCCGACTAGGGGTGACAGATACGCAGTATTTT	CASSRRLGVTDTQYF
TRBJ2-3	TRBV19	NA	NA	TGTGCCAGTATCCAGTGGTCTGGGGGAGATACGCAGTATTTT	CASIQWSGGDTQYF
TRBJ2-2	TRBV19	NA	NA	TGTGCCAGTAGTATAGGCAGGCTTTACACCGGGGAGCTGTTTTTT	CASSIGRLYTGELFF
TRBJ2-1	TRBV7-2	TRBD1	NA	TGTGCCAGCAGCTTAGACAGGGGGCATTTCAATGAGCAGTTCTTC	CASSLDRGHFNEQFF
TRBJ2-7	TRBV6-1	NA	NA	TGTGCCTGCCGTGGGGCCAGCTCCTACGAGCAGTACTTC	CACRGASSYEQYF
TRBJ1-1	TRBV27	NA	NA	TGTGCCAGCAGTTTAACCCGGAACACTGAAGCTTTCTTT	CASSLTRNTEAFF
TRBJ1-2	TRBV6-5	NA	NA	TGTGCCAGCAGCCTACTGGGGGCTGTCGGCTACACCTTC	CASSLLGAVGYTF
TRBJ1-5	TRBV23-1	NA	NA	TGCGCCAGCATTGGGAGAACAGGTAATCAGCCCCAGCATTTT	CASIGRTGNQPQHF
TRBJ1-1	TRBV25-1	NA	NA	TGTGCCAGCCCCCACAAGGGCCGGTACACTGAAGCTTTCTTT	CASPHKGRYTEAFF
TRBJ2-2	TRBV11-2	TRBD2	NA	TGTGTGACTAGCGGGGGGTTATTCACCGGGGAGCTGTTTTTT	CVTSGGLFTGELFF
TRBJ2-7	TRBV5-1	NA	few	TGCGCCAGCAGCTTGGGGGGGTACAACGAGCAGTACTTC	CASSLGGYNEQYF
TRBJ2-3	TRBV6-5	TRBD2	NA	TGTGCCAGCAGTACTATTAGCGGGAGCGCAGATACGCAGTATTTT	CASSTISGSADTQYF
TRBJ1-2	TRBV5-1	NA	medium-sized	TGCGCCAGCAGCTTCCCAGACAGCTATGGCTACACCTTC	CASSFPDSYGYTF
TRBJ2-3	TRBV4-2	NA	NA	TGTGCCAGCAGCCAAGATACTGACTCGGGAGATACGCAGTATTTT	CASSQDTDSGDTQYF
TRBJ2-3	TRBV6-4	TRBD1	few	TGTGCCAGCTCACCCGCCGGGACAGGGGGCACAGATACGCAGTATTTT	CASSPAGTGGTDTQYF
TRBJ2-2	TRBV7-2	NA	few	TGTGCCAGCACCGCGTCGAACACCGGGGAGCTGTTTTTT	CASTASNTGELFF
TRBJ2-3	TRBV19	TRBD2	NA	TGTGCCAGTAGTAGGGGACTAGCGGGGGGCACAGATACGCAGTATTTT	CASSRGLAGGTDTQYF
TRBJ2-7	TRBV29-1	TRBD1	NA	TGCAGCGTGAAGACAGGGGAGCACTACGAGCAGTACTTC	CSVKTGEHYEQYF
TRBJ2-2	TRBV2	NA	NA	TGTGCCAGCAGTGAACACTTGAACACCGGGGAGCTGTTTTTT	CASSEHLNTGELFF
TRBJ1-6	TRBV5-1	NA	few	TGCGCCAGCAGCTTGGCCCCGGGGTCACCCCTCCACTTT	CASSLAPGSPLHF
TRBJ2-3	TRBV5-6	TRBD1	NA	TGTGCCAGCAGCCCCCAGGGGGCGCAAGATACGCAGTATTTT	CASSPQGAQDTQYF
TRBJ1-1	TRBV15	NA	NA	TGTGCCACCAGCTCCACCCCGGGCAGGGGCGGGACTGAAGCTTTCTTT	CATSSTPGRGGTEAFF
TRBJ2-7	TRBV11-2	NA	large	TGTGCCAGCAGCCGAAGGGTAATAGGGATCGGCGAGCAGTACTTC	CASSRRVIGIGEQYF
TRBJ1-4	TRBV9	NA	NA	TGTGCCAGCAGCGTATCCGGCGCGGATAATGAAAAACTGTTTTTT	CASSVSGADNEKLFF
TRBJ1-2	TRBV6-1	TRBD1	NA	TGTGCCAGCAGTCGAGGGGGCGGAAACTATGGCTACACCTTC	CASSRGGGNYGYTF
TRBJ2-7	TRBV10-2	TRBD2	NA	TGCGCCAGCAGTGATTCGCGGGGGGCCTACGAGCAGTACTTC	CASSDSRGAYEQYF
TRBJ1-5	TRBV11-1	NA	NA	TGTGCCAGCAGCCCGGGGAATAGCAATCAGCCCCAGCATTTT	CASSPGNSNQPQHF
TRBJ1-2	TRBV11-2	NA	NA	TGTGCCAGCAGCTTAGATTTCGGCGGAGGCTACACCTTC	CASSLDFGGGYTF
TRBJ1-4	TRBV5-4	NA	NA	TGTGCCAGCAGCCCCGGGCTTGCAACTAATGAAAAACTGTTTTTT	CASSPGLATNEKLFF
TRBJ1-1	TRBV5-1	NA	few	TGCGCCAGCAGCGAGACCAGTCAAGGGGAAGCTTTCTTT	CASSETSQGEAFF
TRBJ1-6	TRBV7-3	NA	NA	TGTGCCAGCGCGGGTGGGGGAGCGAATTCACCCCTCCACTTT	CASAGGGANSPLHF
TRBJ1-5	TRBV19	NA	once	TGTGCCAGTAGTGGACACAGGGGCAATCAGCCCCAGCATTTT	CASSGHRGNQPQHF
TRBJ1-5	TRBV7-2	TRBD1	NA	TGTGCCAGCAGCTCGGTGGGGACAGGCAATCAGCCCCAGCATTTT	CASSSVGTGNQPQHF
TRBJ2-1	TRBV4-1	NA	NA	TGCGCCAGCAGCCCGAGGGGGGGGCCTAACAATGAGCAGTTCTTC	CASSPRGGPNNEQFF
TRBJ2-6	TRBV4-1	NA	NA	TGCGCCAGCAGCCGTAATACTGGGGCCAACGTCCTGACTTTC	CASSRNTGANVLTF
TRBJ1-1	TRBV18	NA	NA	TGTGCCAGCTCACCACCGTTTGTGAGGGGCTCTGAAGCTTTCTTT	CASSPPFVRGSEAFF
TRBJ1-2	TRBV7-9	NA	medium-sized	TGTGCCAGCAGCTTGGAGGGGCACTATGGCTACACCTTC	CASSLEGHYGYTF
TRBJ2-7	TRBV11-2	TRBD1	NA	TGTGCCAGCAGCTTTCAGTCGGGACAGTTTTACGAGCAGTACTTC	CASSFQSGQFYEQYF
TRBJ2-1	TRBV7-6	TRBD1	NA	TGTGCCAGCAGCCTATTCCGGGACAGGGACAATGAGCAGTTCTTC	CASSLFRDRDNEQFF
TRBJ2-1	TRBV18	NA	NA	TGTGCCAGCTCACCACGGTATGAGCAGTTCTTC	CASSPRYEQFF
TRBJ2-3	TRBV15	NA	NA	TGTGCCACCAGCGGGGTCACAGATACGCAGTATTTT	CATSGVTDTQYF
TRBJ2-2	TRBV14	NA	NA	TGTGCCAGCAGCCTTCAACAGGGAACCGGGGAGCTGTTTTTT	CASSLQQGTGELFF
TRBJ1-1	TRBV9	NA	few	TGTGCCAGCAGCGTAGGCCCAGACACTGAAGCTTTCTTT	CASSVGPDTEAFF